The clone carrying this TCR beta chain was observed a handful of times. Sequenced material consisted of expressed TCRB transcripts (all of the isolated RNA was reverse transcribed). Produced via immunoSEQ multiplex PCR; TCRdb's table is partial and in-frame only. In the table there are roughly 310,000 clones, roughly 11% of which are singletons. The data derive from a study of beta chain features in type 1 diabetes. The receptor was isolated from a woman between 25 and 40 years old in good health. Sequenced material: naive CD4+ T cells from blood.

The CDR3 is CASSVTSGRASYNEQFF. The CDR3 DNA reads as TGTGCCAGCAGCGTTACTAGCGGGAGGGCGTCCTACAATGAGCAGTTCTTC. The V call is TRBV9, the J call TRBJ2-1, with 13 bases lining up with TRBD2. V shed 2 bases and J 1 base; nucleotides not matched to a gene: 3. The CDR3 totals 17 residues. The V gene's germline CDR1 is SGDLS and CDR2 YYNGEE.